This TCR beta chain originates from a study of blood T cell repertoires in COVID-19. Across the whole study: COVID-19 samples, acute and convalescent, were from the United States, Italy and Spain. PBMCs, B-cell-depleted T cells, or T cells provided the cDNA or gDNA that made up the material.

This clone has just one count. Clones were read by immunoSEQ multiplex PCR, and TCRdb kept only the in-frame ones, dropping some. Of some 250,000 clones in the sample, roughly 91% were seen once. The TCR sequence derives from a woman in her 30s with acute COVID-19. The sequencing sample was made of PBMCs or T cells enriched from blood (not recorded which).

The CDR3, as DNA: TGTGCCAGCAGCCAAGATTGGACAAAAGGAAACACCATATATTTT. As protein: CASSQDWTKGNTIYF. The chain carries TRBV3-1 (or the pseudogene TRBV3-2) and TRBJ1-3, with D possibly matching TRBD1 (5 bases). The length of the CDR3 is 15 residues. The V end was cut by 0 bases, the J end by 4 bases, with 10 bases between. Looked up from germline, CDR1 is LGHDT and CDR2 is YNNKEL (reference sequence).